Below are 14 T cell receptor beta chains sequenced from a single sample in a study of shared clonotypes between healthy human individuals. Produced via immunoSEQ multiplex PCR; TCRdb's table is partial and in-frame only. Among about 2.5 million clones, 85% to 95% were seen once, and the ten largest hold 0.3% to 0.45%. The sequencing sample was made of naive CD4+ T cells from PBMCs. Noted subset: CD45RA+ positively selected. The receptors originated from a man between 18 and 29 years old in good health. Some clones in this sample may be carry-over from other donors' samples.

This clone was found a few times. The chain joins TRBV7-2 to TRBJ1-3, with D uncertain. The CDR3 loop spans 12 amino acids. Trimming pared 1 base from V and 4 bases from J, leaving 2 bases between. Germline-derived CDR1 and CDR2 are SGHTA and FQGNSA. The DNA of the CDR3 is TGTGCCAGCAGCTTAGACGGAAACACCATATATTTT. The encoded protein is CASSLDGNTIYF.

CDR3 in amino acids: CSVVRAEAFF. CDR3 nucleotides: TGCAGCGTTGTCCGGGCTGAAGCTTTCTTT. V is TRBV29-1 and J is TRBJ1-1; D uncertain. The V end was cut by 4 bases, the J end by 6 bases, with 6 bases between. The germline CDR1 and CDR2 sequences are SQVTM and ANQGSEA. The CDR3 runs to 10 residues.

This clone has only one observation. The J gene is TRBJ1-4, the V gene TRBV30; possible D gene TRBD1, 6 bases. The CDR3 contains 13 residues. The V end lost 5 bases, the J end lost 8 bases, and 15 bases lay between the germline ends. Germline CDR1 and CDR2: GTSNPN and SVGIG (reference sequence). The CDR3 DNA follows: TGTGCCTGGGCCCTGGAAACAGGGGAAAAACTGTTTTTT. Translated: CAWALETGEKLFF.

This clone was counted once. The gene calls are TRBV6-1 and TRBJ2-7; 8 bases align to TRBD2. The germline CDR1 and CDR2 sequences are MNHNS and SASEGT. The CDR3 extends over 17 amino acids. Losses at the gene ends were 3 bases for V and 7 bases for J; bases not matched to a gene: 17. CDR3 protein: CASSERYWREAQVEQYF. CDR3 DNA sequence: TGTGCCAGCAGTGAGAGGTACTGGCGGGAGGCCCAGGTGGAGCAGTACTTC.

The V gene is TRBV5-1, the J gene TRBJ2-1; the D gene is possibly TRBD2 (6 bases). The V and J ends lost 4 bases and 4 bases respectively, with 21 bases between them. Germline V lookup: CDR1 SGHRS, CDR2 YFSETQ. This CDR3 is built from 17 residues. CDR3 coding DNA: TGCGCCAGCAGCGTCGGAGGGATCGCGAGCGGGTACAATGAGCAGTTCTTC. It yields the protein CASSVGGIASGYNEQFF. Combining the CDR3 with reference TRBV5-1 and TRBJ2-1 gives the whole variable domain KAGVTQTPRYLIKTRGQQVTLSCSPISGHRSVSWYQQTPGQGLQFLFEYFSETQRNKGNFPGRFSGRQFSNSRSEMNVSTLELGDSALYLCASSVGGIASGYNEQFFGPGTRLTVL.

The chain employs TRBV19 and TRBJ1-3; D might be TRBD1 (6 bases). Trimming pared 6 bases from V and 1 base from J, leaving 16 bases between. Germline CDR1 reads LNHDA; CDR2 reads SQIVND (reference sequence). The CDR3 runs 16 residues. CDR3 protein: CASRRGYRDSGNTIYF. DNA of the CDR3: TGTGCCAGTAGGAGGGGGTACAGAGATTCTGGAAACACCATATATTTT.

For the CDR3, the DNA is TGTGCCAGCAGTCCCGGGACTAGCAACGAGCAGTACTTC. Translation gives CASSPGTSNEQYF. The chain combines TRBV28 with TRBJ2-7, with 9 bases aligning to TRBD2. V shed 5 bases, J shed 5 bases, and the junction held 4 bases outside the gene matches. This CDR3 has 13 residues. Germline V gene sequence: CDR1 MDHEN, CDR2 SYDVKM.

CDR3 nucleotides: TGTGCCAGCAGCCCGAAAGGGACAGACCCCAATGAGCAGTTCTTC. Its protein product is CASSPKGTDPNEQFF. This chain links TRBV11-3 with TRBJ2-1; 7 nucleotides agree with TRBD1. V was pared by 5 bases and J by 6 bases, with 10 bases of the junction left unmatched. The CDR3 runs to 15 residues. Germline V gene data show CDR1 as SGHNT and CDR2 as YENEEA.

The chain links TRBV25-1 to TRBJ1-4; D not certain. V gave up 1 base and J gave up 8 bases, with 14 bases separating them. This CDR3 comprises 15 residues. CDR1 MGHDK and CDR2 SYGVNS come from the germline V gene. The CDR3: CASSEFGQDGEKLFF. CDR3 coding DNA: TGTGCCAGCAGTGAATTCGGGCAGGATGGCGAAAAACTGTTTTTT.

This clone was seen only a few times. The J gene is TRBJ1-5, the V gene TRBV7-9; possible D gene TRBD1, 5 bases. CDR3 length equals 13 residues. Trimming took 5 bases from V and 13 from J, leaving 18 bases between them. Germline V gives CDR1 SEHNR, CDR2 FQNEAQ (reference sequence). In nucleotides, the CDR3 is TGTGCCAGCAGCCTAGAGACCGACAGCAAGCAGCATTTT. It encodes CASSLETDSKQHF. Full variable domain (missing parts from reference TRBV7-9 and TRBJ1-5): DTGVSQNPRHKITKRGQNVTFRCDPISEHNRLYWYRQTLGQGPEFLTYFQNEAQLEKSRLLSDRFSAERPKGSFSTLEIQRTEQGDSAMYLCASSLETDSKQHFGDGTRLSIL.

The V call is TRBV11-2, the J call TRBJ2-2; the match to TRBD1 covers 7 bases. Germline CDR1 reads SGHAT; CDR2 reads FQNNGV. With 4 bases clipped from V and 7 bases from J, the junction kept 6 bases outside the gene matches. The CDR3 consists of 14 residues. The CDR3 nucleotides read TGTGCCAGCAGCTCCAACAGGGGTGGCGGGGAGCTGTTTTTT. Amino acid sequence: CASSSNRGGGELFF.

V and J are TRBV6-5 and TRBJ2-7, with TRBD1 matching 8 bases. Looked up from germline, CDR1 is MNHEY and CDR2 is SVGAGI. The J segment lost 6 bases and the V segment lost 0 bases, leaving 4 bases of the junction unmatched. There are 14 residues in the CDR3. The CDR3 loop reads CASSYSDDRGEQYF. The CDR3 nucleotides are TGTGCCAGCAGTTACTCCGACGACAGGGGCGAGCAGTACTTC.

In the case of this clone: Other nucleotide sequences from this sample produce the same CDR3. The chain uses TRBV29-1 and TRBJ2-1; 9 bases match TRBD2. This CDR3 spans 11 amino acids. CDR1 and CDR2 (germline): SQVTM, ANQGSEA. Unmatched junction bases numbered 2, after V lost 4 bases and J lost 10 bases. The CDR3 DNA is TGCAGCGTTGGCGGGAGGGACGAGCAGTTCTTC. Protein: CSVGGRDEQFF.

V and J are TRBV6-1 and TRBJ2-5, with unresolved D. Germline values: CDR1 MNHNS, CDR2 SASEGT. The CDR3 consists of 14 residues. The V end lost 3 bases, the J end lost 5 bases, and 13 bases lay between the germline ends. This CDR3 reads CASSDPGRGETQYF. The CDR3 nucleotides read TGTGCCAGCAGTGACCCTGGACGTGGGGAGACCCAGTACTTC.